What follows describes a single T cell receptor (beta chain). Germline V gene lookup returns CDR1 WSHSY and CDR2 SAAADI. This CDR3 has 13 residues. V shed 6 bases, J shed 1 base, and the junction held 1 base outside the gene matches. The protocol was immunoSEQ multiplex PCR, while the TCRdb copy is restricted to in-frame clones and leaves out a portion. The table records under 300,000 clones, 83% of them present only once. This record comes from a study of blood T cell repertoires in COVID-19. The sample consisted of peripheral blood. This sequence joins TRBV10-2 and TRBJ2-3; 7 bases agree with TRBD2. This TCR was recovered from a woman aged 45 to 65 who had recovered from COVID-19. CDR3 sequence (DNA): TGCGCCAGCAGGCTAGCGGGCACAGATACGCAGTATTTT. This sequence encodes CASRLAGTDTQYF.